The present TCR beta chain was sequenced within a study of blood T cells in healthy people across ages. The length of the CDR3 is 15 residues. V lost 6 bases, J lost 5 bases, and 20 bases lay in between. The V gene's germline CDR1 is DFQATT and CDR2 SNEGSKA (reference sequence). It was with a sample-barcoded 5' primer and a J-beta primer mix that a second PCR of about 7 to 12 cycles was run. From the 5' RACE reads, TCRdb called clonotypes with MiXCR, one entry per CDR3 protein. The sample has 800,000 or so distinct CDR3 sequences; around 50% are singletons. The receptor's source is an older man in good health. Sequenced sample: blood. This chain joins TRBV20-1 and TRBJ1-5; D may be TRBD1 (5 bases). The CDR3 region has the DNA TGCAGTGCAGCCCGCGGGACGTCAAGAGATCAGCCCCAGCATTTT. Its translation: CSAARGTSRDQPQHF.